One and the same sample provided the 11 T cell receptor beta chains below, sequenced in a study of metastatic and nonmetastatic thyroid tumors (dated by TCRdb to about 2020). Before undergoing thyroid surgery, none of the patients had been given any kind of treatment. Libraries were constructed by PCR. The sample was run on an Illumina HiSeq 4000. The public reads were run again by TCRdb, first through fastp at Q25 and then through MiXCR, and only productive beta chains were kept. The sample table shows roughly 39,000 clones, and over 40% are seen once. The ten largest clones capture around 24% of the sample. Sequenced: tumor tissue. The receptor source for this set is a male donor with papillary thyroid cancer or a benign thyroid nodule (not recorded which). Some clones in this sample may be carry-over from other donors' samples.

This clone has a handful of counts. The chain employs TRBV28 and TRBJ2-5; a weak D match, TRBD2 (6 bases). The V and J ends lost 4 bases and 8 bases respectively, with 17 bases between them. Germline values: CDR1 MDHEN, CDR2 SYDVKM. This CDR3 is 14 amino acids long. CDR3 amino acids: CASSSTRKRVTQYF. CDR3 bases: TGTGCCAGCAGTTCGACTAGGAAAAGAGTCACCCAGTACTTC.

The sample holds a few counts of this clone. CDR3 residues: CASSLLGNRNTEAFF. The CDR3 nucleotides read TGTGCCAGCAGCTTATTGGGTAACAGGAACACTGAAGCTTTCTTT. The V gene is TRBV11-3, the J gene TRBJ1-1; D is unclear. V lost 2 bases, J lost 1 base, and 11 bases lay in between. Germline CDR1 and CDR2: SGHNT and YENEEA. CDR3 length: 15 residues.

The chain has TRBV19 and TRBJ1-1; 7 positions agree with TRBD1. The V and J ends lost 4 bases and 2 bases, in that order; junction bases with no gene match: 4. This CDR3 comprises 14 residues. CDR1 and CDR2 from the germline V gene are LNHDA and SQIVND (reference sequence). The CDR3 coding sequence is TGTGCCAGTAGTACTCGGGACAGAAACACTGAAGCTTTCTTT. It is translated as CASSTRDRNTEAFF.

The gene calls are TRBV3-1 and TRBJ1-6, with D hard to call. This CDR3 is built from 11 residues. CDR1 and CDR2 (germline): LGHDT, YNNKEL (reference sequence). Trimming shortened V by 0 bases and J by 9 bases, and 0 bases separated the two germline ends. CDR3 region: CASSQDSPLHF. CDR3 DNA: TGTGCCAGCAGCCAAGATTCACCCCTCCACTTT.

This clone was recorded many times. J is TRBJ1-2 and V is TRBV2, with D maybe TRBD1 (6 bases). The CDR3 spans 15 residues. Germline values: CDR1 SNHLY, CDR2 FYNNEI. Deletions cut 11 bases from V and 2 bases from J, with 21 bases between. The DNA for the CDR3 is TGTGCCGGGGTGGAGGGGGGCAGGCAAAACTATGGCTACACCTTC. Its translation: CAGVEGGRQNYGYTF.

The chain employs TRBV30 and TRBJ2-5; 7 nucleotides agree with TRBD1. V was clipped by 4 bases and J by 4 bases; unmatched bases: 9. CDR3 size: 14 residues. Germline assignment: CDR1 GTSNPN and CDR2 SVGIG (reference sequence). CDR3 sequence (DNA): TGTGCCTGGAAGTATACAGGGGCATCAGAGACCCAGTACTTC. Translating it yields CAWKYTGASETQYF.

At least ten counts were recorded for this clone. V gene TRBV6-1 combines with J gene TRBJ2-3, with D perhaps being TRBD1 or TRBD2 (5 bases each). V was clipped by 3 bases and J by 0 bases, with 10 bases between them. The CDR3 extends over 15 amino acids. From germline, CDR1 is MNHNS and CDR2 SASEGT. The CDR3 reads CASSDGAVSTDTQYF. In nucleotides, the CDR3 is TGTGCCAGCAGTGACGGGGCCGTGAGCACAGATACGCAGTATTTT.

V gene TRBV28 combines with J gene TRBJ2-7, with 7 bases that match TRBD2. This CDR3 contains 15 residues. Trimming removed 6 bases from V and 4 bases from J; junction bases left unmatched: 12. Germline V CDR1 and CDR2: MDHEN, SYDVKM. The CDR3 sequence: CASSEAGTTIYEQYF. The CDR3 DNA reads TGTGCCAGCAGCGAGGCCGGGACTACGATTTACGAGCAGTACTTC.

The chain carries TRBV7-2 and TRBJ1-3, with 7 nucleotides matching TRBD1. V shed 5 bases and J 4 bases; nucleotides not matched to a gene: 5. CDR3 size: 14 residues. Looked up from germline, CDR1 is SGHTA and CDR2 is FQGNSA. The chain's CDR3 is CASSVRQGGNTIYF. CDR3 sequence (DNA): TGTGCCAGCAGCGTTCGACAGGGAGGAAACACCATATATTTT.

This clone showed up just a few times. The gene calls are TRBV11-2 and TRBJ1-1; D gene uncertain. Trimming left V 3 bases short and J 4 bases short, with 15 bases between. Germline V gene data show CDR1 as SGHAT and CDR2 as FQNNGV. The CDR3 is 15 amino acids. The CDR3 coding sequence is TGTGCCAGCAGCTTGGTGATGGAGAAGGGCACTGAAGCTTTCTTT. It translates to CASSLVMEKGTEAFF.

V usage is TRBV12-5 and J usage is TRBJ2-5; 8 bases align to TRBD1. From germline, CDR1 is LGHNT and CDR2 FRNRAP. The ends lost 7 bases at V and 5 bases at J; junction bases unmatched: 9. This CDR3 has 14 amino acids. The CDR3, as DNA: TGTGCTAGTGCCTCGACAGGGGTAAGGGAGACCCAGTACTTC. Translating gives CASASTGVRETQYF.